This T cell receptor (beta chain) was documented in a study of T cell repertoires in ileal Crohn's disease. CDR1 is LNHDA and CDR2 is SQIVND in the germline V gene (reference sequence). This CDR3 contains 12 residues. Deletions cut 5 bases from V and 6 bases from J, with 11 bases between. The data were produced by immunoSEQ multiplex PCR, yet TCRdb's version contains in-frame clones alone and is incomplete. The top ten hold over 6% of the sample, which has 11,000 to 15,000 clones, 80% to 85% seen once. This receptor was taken from an adult with Crohn's disease. The chain employs TRBV19 and TRBJ2-7; D is uncertain. The sequenced sample was ileal tissue. The CDR3 coding sequence is TGTGCCAGTAGTGCGAAGGAGAGCGAGCAGTACTTC. Amino acid sequence: CASSAKESEQYF.